The 12 T cell receptor beta chains below all came from one sample that was sequenced in a study of vaccination and CD4 T cells after COVID-19. No antigen is known for these receptors. The assay that was used to sequence DNA from cultured CD4+ T cells was the Oncomine TCR Beta short-read assay. In TCRdb, the PCR reads were re-called with MiXCR into one record per CDR3 protein. The table includes more than 6,000 distinct CDR3 sequences, over 30% detected once. Documented treatment: approximately nine-day PBMC culture with coronavirus spike peptide pools or control peptides (ViraFEST assay). The unexposed donor's CD4+ T cells were collected before the COVID-19 pandemic (2011-2018). Sequencing was done on a sample of CD4+ T cells from blood, cultured in vitro. These receptors were taken from a human donor in good health.

Only a few counts were recorded for this clonotype. V gene TRBV30 combines with J gene TRBJ1-1, with D perhaps matching TRBD1 (5 bases). The germline V gene has CDR1 GTSNPN and CDR2 SVGIG (reference sequence). Deletions cut 2 bases from V and 1 base from J, with 8 bases between. The CDR3 totals 13 residues. The CDR3 DNA follows: TGTGCCTGGAGTAGACAGAGGAACACTGAAGCTTTCTTT. Its translation: CAWSRQRNTEAFF.

The V call is TRBV30, the J call TRBJ1-6; D gene ambiguous. Germline CDR1 and CDR2: GTSNPN and SVGIG (reference sequence). Trimming pared 2 bases from V and 13 bases from J, leaving 15 bases between. The CDR3 spans 13 residues. DNA for the CDR3: TGTGCCTGGAGTTTGAACGGGCTGGAGCCCCTCCACTTT. It specifies CAWSLNGLEPLHF.

This chain joins TRBV18 and TRBJ2-7, with D unclear. Germline-derived CDR1 and CDR2 are KGHSH and LQKENI. V lost 3 bases, J lost 1 base, and 10 bases lay in between. The CDR3 is 14 amino acids. CDR3 sequence reads: CASSPSGLSYEQYF. Here the CDR3 DNA reads TGTGCCAGCTCACCTTCAGGATTATCCTACGAGCAGTACTTC.

Only a few counts were recorded for this clonotype. The CDR3 coding sequence is TGTGCCAGCAAAAGAGGGGGAGACAGGGACTATGGCTACACCTTC. Residues: CASKRGGDRDYGYTF. This chain links TRBV27 with TRBJ1-2; 7 nucleotides match TRBD1. V was pared by 7 bases and J by 3 bases, with 11 bases of the junction left unmatched. CDR1 is MNHEY, CDR2 SMNVEV, per germline (reference sequence). The CDR3 consists of 15 residues.

This rearrangement joins TRBV9 to TRBJ1-5; 7 nucleotides align to TRBD1. There are 15 residues in the CDR3. CDR1 SGDLS and CDR2 YYNGEE come from the germline V gene. The V gene end was trimmed by 2 bases and the J gene end by 3 bases; junction bases not matched to a gene: 5. The CDR3 DNA is TGTGCCAGCAGCGTCGGGACAGTTCCCAATCAGCCCCAGCATTTT. Translated, it gives CASSVGTVPNQPQHF.

The J gene is TRBJ2-2, the V gene TRBV6-1; D may be TRBD1 (5 bases). With 8 bases removed from V and 7 bases from J, the gap between germline ends came to 17 bases. Germline V gene sequence: CDR1 MNHNS, CDR2 SASEGT. This CDR3 spans 14 amino acids. For the CDR3, the DNA is TGTGCCAGCTTACGGACAAAGGACGGCGGGGAGCTGTTTTTT. Amino acids: CASLRTKDGGELFF.

This rearrangement joins TRBV5-1 to TRBJ1-2, with 7 bases lining up with TRBD1. Trimming at V came to 7 bases and at J to 2 bases, leaving 11 bases not matched to a gene. Germline V gene data show CDR1 as SGHRS and CDR2 as YFSETQ. The CDR3 runs to 15 residues. The CDR3 protein is CASLPTTGANYGYTF. The CDR3 nucleotides read TGCGCCAGCTTGCCTACTACAGGGGCCAACTATGGCTACACCTTC.

The chain links TRBV7-9 to TRBJ1-5, with 7 bases identical to TRBD1. The CDR3 is 15 residues long. The V gene end was trimmed by 2 bases and the J gene end by 6 bases; junction bases not matched to a gene: 7. Germline CDR1 and CDR2: SEHNR and FQNEAQ (reference sequence). The CDR3 DNA follows: TGTGCCAGCAGCTTATCACAGGGGAATGGTCAGCCCCAGCATTTT. Amino acids: CASSLSQGNGQPQHF.

This clonotype is medium-sized by share. The chain employs TRBV29-1 and TRBJ2-4; perhaps TRBD1 as D (6 bases). CDR3 length: 13 amino acids. Trimming left V 7 bases short and J 1 base short, with 11 bases between. CDR1 SQVTM and CDR2 ANQGSEA come from the germline V gene. The CDR3 sequence: CSALDRAKNIQYF. Written as DNA, the CDR3 is TGCAGCGCCCTAGACAGGGCCAAAAACATTCAGTACTTC.

The chain carries TRBV27 and TRBJ1-5, with D possibly TRBD1 on 5 matching bases. This CDR3 region has 13 residues. CDR1 is MNHEY and CDR2 is SMNVEV in the germline V gene (reference sequence). The V end lost 3 bases, the J end lost 11 bases, and 14 bases lay between the germline ends. The DNA of the CDR3 is TGTGCCAGCAGTTTCACAGTCGGAGGGGCCCAGCATTTT. It yields the protein CASSFTVGGAQHF.

J is TRBJ1-5 and V is TRBV7-3, with D maybe TRBD1 (6 bases). From germline, CDR1 is SGHTA and CDR2 FQGTGA. The CDR3 is 13 residues long. Trimming took off 5 bases at V and 5 bases at J, with 10 bases between the two ends. CDR3 loop: CASSQGRDQPQHF. The CDR3 nucleotides read TGTGCCAGCAGCCAGGGGAGGGATCAGCCCCAGCATTTT.

This clonotype has just a few counts. The chain carries TRBV6-1 and TRBJ1-6, with a possible D match to TRBD1 (5 bases). Trimming took off 1 base at V and 5 bases at J, with 9 bases between the two ends. CDR1 is MNHNS and CDR2 is SASEGT in the germline V gene. This CDR3 is built from 15 residues. The CDR3 DNA reads TGTGCCAGCAGTGAAGGGGAAGGGGATAATTCACCCCTCCACTTT. Translation gives CASSEGEGDNSPLHF.